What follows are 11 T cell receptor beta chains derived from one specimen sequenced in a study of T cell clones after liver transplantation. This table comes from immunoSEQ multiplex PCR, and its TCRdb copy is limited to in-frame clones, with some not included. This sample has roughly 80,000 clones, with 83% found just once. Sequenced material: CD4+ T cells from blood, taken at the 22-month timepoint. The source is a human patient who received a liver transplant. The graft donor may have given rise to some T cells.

CDR3 in DNA: TGTGCCAGCAGCTCACGGGGGGCCCGGGGGCTGTTTTTT. Its protein is CASSSRGARGLFF. This chain connects TRBV7-2 to TRBJ1-4, with a tentative D call TRBD1 (6 bases). V dropped 4 bases and J dropped 14 bases, with 17 bases sitting between them. CDR1 is SGHTA, CDR2 FQGNSA, per germline. CDR3 size: 13 residues. The full variable domain, in which reference TRBV7-2 and TRBJ1-4 provide the parts outside the CDR3, is GAGVSQSPSNKVTEKGKDVELRCDPISGHTALYWYRQSLGQGLEFLIYFQGNSAPDKSGLPSDRFSAERTGGSVSTLTIQRTQQEDSAVYLCASSSRGARGLFFGSGTQLSVL.

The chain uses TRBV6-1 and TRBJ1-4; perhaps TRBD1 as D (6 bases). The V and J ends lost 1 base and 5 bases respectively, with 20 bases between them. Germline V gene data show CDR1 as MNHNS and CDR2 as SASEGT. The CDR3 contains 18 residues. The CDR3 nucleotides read TGTGCCAGCAGTGAAGATCGTAGACGGGGGCTATCAAATGAAAAACTGTTTTTT. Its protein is CASSEDRRRGLSNEKLFF.

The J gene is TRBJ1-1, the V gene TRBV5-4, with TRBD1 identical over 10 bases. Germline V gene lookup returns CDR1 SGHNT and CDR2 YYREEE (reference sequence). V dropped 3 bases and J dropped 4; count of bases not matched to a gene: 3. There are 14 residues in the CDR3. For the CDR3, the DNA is TGTGCCAGCAGCTCTCGGACAGGGGGCACTGAAGCTTTCTTT. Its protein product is CASSSRTGGTEAFF.

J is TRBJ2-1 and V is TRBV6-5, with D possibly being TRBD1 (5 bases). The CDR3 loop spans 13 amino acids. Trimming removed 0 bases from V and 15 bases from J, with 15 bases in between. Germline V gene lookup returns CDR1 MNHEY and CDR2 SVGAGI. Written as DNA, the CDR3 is TGTGCCAGCAGTTACTCGCAGGGAAATAGTCGGTTCTTC. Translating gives CASSYSQGNSRFF.

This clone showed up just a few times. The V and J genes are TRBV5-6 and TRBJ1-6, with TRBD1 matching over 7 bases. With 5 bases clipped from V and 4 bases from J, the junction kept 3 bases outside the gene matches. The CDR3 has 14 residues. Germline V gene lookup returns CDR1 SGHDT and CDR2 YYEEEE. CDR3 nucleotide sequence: TGTGCCAGCAGAATGACAGGGTATAATTCACCCCTCCACTTT. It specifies CASRMTGYNSPLHF.

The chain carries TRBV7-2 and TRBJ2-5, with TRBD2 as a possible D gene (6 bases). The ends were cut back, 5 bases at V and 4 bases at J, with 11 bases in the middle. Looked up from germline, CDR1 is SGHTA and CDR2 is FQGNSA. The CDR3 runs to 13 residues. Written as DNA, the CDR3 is TGTGCCAGCAGCCGCAAAGCGGGAGAGACCCAGTACTTC. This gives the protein CASSRKAGETQYF.

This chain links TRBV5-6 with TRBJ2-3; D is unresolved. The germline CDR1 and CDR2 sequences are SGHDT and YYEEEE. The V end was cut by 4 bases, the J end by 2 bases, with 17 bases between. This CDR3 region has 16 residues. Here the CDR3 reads CASSSTGSIHTDTQYF. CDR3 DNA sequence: TGTGCCAGCAGCAGCACGGGCTCGATCCACACAGATACGCAGTATTTT.

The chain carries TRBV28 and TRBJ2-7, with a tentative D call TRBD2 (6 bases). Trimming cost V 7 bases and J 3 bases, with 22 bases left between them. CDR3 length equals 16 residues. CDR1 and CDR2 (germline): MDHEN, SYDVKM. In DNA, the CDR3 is TGTGCCAGCAATGGGGGGTCTCCCCCGAATTACTACGAGCAGTACTTC. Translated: CASNGGSPPNYYEQYF.

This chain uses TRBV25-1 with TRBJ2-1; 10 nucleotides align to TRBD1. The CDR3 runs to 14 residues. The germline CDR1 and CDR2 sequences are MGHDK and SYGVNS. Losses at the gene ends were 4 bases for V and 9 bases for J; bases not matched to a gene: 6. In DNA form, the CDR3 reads TGTGCCAGCAGTGGCCGGGACAGGGGCCCTGAGCAGTTCTTC. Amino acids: CASSGRDRGPEQFF.

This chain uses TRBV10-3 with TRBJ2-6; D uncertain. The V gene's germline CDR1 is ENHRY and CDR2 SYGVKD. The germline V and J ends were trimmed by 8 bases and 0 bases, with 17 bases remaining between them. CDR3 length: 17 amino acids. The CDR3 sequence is CAISPLDGNSGANVLTF. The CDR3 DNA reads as TGTGCCATCTCACCACTCGACGGAAACTCTGGGGCCAACGTCCTGACTTTC.

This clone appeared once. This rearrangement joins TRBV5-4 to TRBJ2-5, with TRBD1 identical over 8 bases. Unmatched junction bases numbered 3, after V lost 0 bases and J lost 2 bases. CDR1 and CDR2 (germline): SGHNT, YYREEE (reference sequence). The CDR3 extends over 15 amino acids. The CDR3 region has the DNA TGTGCCAGCAGCTTGGACAGGGGGAAGCAAGAGACCCAGTACTTC. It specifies CASSLDRGKQETQYF.